This TCR beta chain was retrieved from a study of human T cells and chemical hapten exposure. Study overall: In the sensitization step, 2% DPC was placed on approximately 2 cm by approximately 2 cm of upper inner arm skin.

This CDR3 spans 14 amino acids. Germline V CDR1 and CDR2: MDHEN, SYDVKM. Trimming shortened V by 7 bases and J by 1 base, and 14 bases separated the two germline ends. Indicated time point: pre-sensitization, week 0. Treatment meaning: therapeutic diphenylcyclopropenone sensitization with weekly scalp DPC. The starting material, unfractionated whole blood, was used for total RNA extraction. Remarks on this clonotype: The antigen remains unidentified.

The library attached unique molecular identifiers to individual cDNA molecules. MiXCR, run by TCRdb on the RACE reads, gives a single entry per CDR3 protein. Seen here are around 330,000 distinct CDR3 sequences, approximately 5.8% observed once, and the top ten hold 7% to 10%. Regarding the study as a whole: Alopecia was present in the donors, so their immune response may differ from healthy people's.

The sequence came from a woman between 18 and 30 years old with alopecia areata. Some clones in this sample may be carry-over from other donors' samples. The chain combines TRBV28 with TRBJ2-7; tentatively, D is TRBD1 (5 bases). This material consisted of whole blood, taken in connection with sensitization to the hapten diphenylcyclopropenone (DPC). Here the CDR3 reads CASTRARQSYEQYF. CDR3 nucleotides: TGTGCCAGCACGCGCGCCAGACAGTCCTACGAGCAGTACTTC.